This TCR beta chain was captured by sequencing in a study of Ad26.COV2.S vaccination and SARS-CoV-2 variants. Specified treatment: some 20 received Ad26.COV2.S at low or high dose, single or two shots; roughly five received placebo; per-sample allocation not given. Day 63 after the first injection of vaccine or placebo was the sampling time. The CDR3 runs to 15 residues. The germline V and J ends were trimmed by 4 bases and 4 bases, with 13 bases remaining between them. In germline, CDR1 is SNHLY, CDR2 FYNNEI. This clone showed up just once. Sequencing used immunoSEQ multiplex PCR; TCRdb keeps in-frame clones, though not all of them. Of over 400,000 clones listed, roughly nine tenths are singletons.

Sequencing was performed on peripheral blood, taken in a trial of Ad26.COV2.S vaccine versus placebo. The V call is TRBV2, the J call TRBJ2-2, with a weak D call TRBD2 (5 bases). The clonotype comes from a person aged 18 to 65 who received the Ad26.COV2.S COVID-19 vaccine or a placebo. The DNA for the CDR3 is TGTGCCAGCAGTGTATCTGGGAGAGGCACCGGGGAGCTGTTTTTT. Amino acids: CASSVSGRGTGELFF.